The present entry profiles one T cell receptor beta chain with its context. Per the original data handling: Amplification from reference gene primers served as the basis for estimated nucleated cell counts. Data came from immunoSEQ multiplex PCR; TCRdb stores just in-frame clones and leaves some out. The DNA gave D and trimming, while V, J and clone size come from that table. Found here are approximately 180,000 clones, 87% of them singletons; the top ten hold under 15%. The CDR3 loop spans 14 amino acids. Germline loops: CDR1 MNHEY, CDR2 SVGAGI. The J segment lost 5 bases and the V segment lost 4 bases, leaving 5 bases of the junction unmatched. The sample is drawn from a study of blood T cell repertoires in COVID-19. Study background: Samples representing acute and convalescent COVID-19 were sourced from the United States, Italy and Spain.

The V gene is TRBV6-5, the J gene TRBJ1-3; TRBD1 matches at 7 bases. The source is a woman in her 70s with COVID-19, enrolled during active disease. Sample: peripheral blood. DNA for the CDR3: TGTGCCAGCAGTTCGCCGGGACAGAGAAACACCATATATTTT. Translated: CASSSPGQRNTIYF.